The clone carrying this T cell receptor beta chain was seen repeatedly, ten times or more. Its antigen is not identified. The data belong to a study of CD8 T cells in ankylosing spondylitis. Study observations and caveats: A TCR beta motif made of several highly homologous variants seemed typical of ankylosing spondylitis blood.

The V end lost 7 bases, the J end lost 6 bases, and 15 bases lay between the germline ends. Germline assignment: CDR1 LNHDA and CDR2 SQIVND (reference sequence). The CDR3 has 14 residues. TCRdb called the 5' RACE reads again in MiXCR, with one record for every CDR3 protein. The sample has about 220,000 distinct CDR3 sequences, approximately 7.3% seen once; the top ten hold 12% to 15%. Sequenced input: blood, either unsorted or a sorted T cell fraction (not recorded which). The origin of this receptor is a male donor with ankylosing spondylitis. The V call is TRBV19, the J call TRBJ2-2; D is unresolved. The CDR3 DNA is TGTGCCAGTACTGACGGCCCGGTTCCCGGGGAGCTGTTTTTT. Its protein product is CASTDGPVPGELFF.